A selection of T cell receptor beta chains follows, all from one sample in a study of T cell responses to AZD1222 COVID-19 vaccine. Sequencing was performed with immunoSEQ multiplex PCR; in TCRdb, only in-frame clones are kept and a portion is missing. The data contain around 90,000 clones, 80% to 90% of them singletons. The sample was peripheral blood, taken on day 0 of AZD1222 vaccination. These receptors originate from an adult in good health. Both conserved end residues are part of each CDR3. D genes are given only for firm matches. Only part of the rows carry a size: once, few, many, or a class if the clone is expanded.

v_gene: TRBV1
d_gene: .
abundance: once
j_gene: TRBJ2-7
CDR3nt: TGCACCAGCAGCCAAGCTCGGGCTCCAAGCTCCTACGAGCAGTACTTC
CDR3aa: CTSSQARAPSSYEQYF

v_gene: TRBV6-1
d_gene: TRBD1
abundance: .
j_gene: TRBJ2-5
CDR3nt: TGTGCCAGCAGTGATAGGACAGGGGGCTTTGGGGAGACCCAGTACTTC
CDR3aa: CASSDRTGGFGETQYF

v_gene: TRBV5-5
d_gene: .
abundance: .
j_gene: TRBJ2-3
CDR3nt: TGTGCCAGCAGGGACGGGGGCACAGATACGCAGTATTTT
CDR3aa: CASRDGGTDTQYF

v_gene: TRBV19
d_gene: TRBD2
abundance: .
j_gene: TRBJ2-7
CDR3nt: TGTGCCAGTAGTATGAGCGGGGGGGCCTACGAGCAGTACTTC
CDR3aa: CASSMSGGAYEQYF

v_gene: TRBV7-2
d_gene: TRBD2
abundance: .
j_gene: TRBJ2-5
CDR3nt: TGTGCCAGCAGCCTACTACTAGCGGGATGGGAGACCCAGTACTTC
CDR3aa: CASSLLLAGWETQYF

v_gene: TRBV10-2
d_gene: TRBD2
abundance: .
j_gene: TRBJ2-2
CDR3nt: TGCGCCAGCAGACTAAACGGACTAGCGGGAGTTGGGACCGGGGAGCTGTTTTTT
CDR3aa: CASRLNGLAGVGTGELFF

v_gene: TRBV7-8
d_gene: TRBD2
abundance: .
j_gene: TRBJ2-5
CDR3nt: TGTGCCAGCAGCTTAAGGACTAGCGGGGGGTTGGATGGACAGACCCAGTACTTC
CDR3aa: CASSLRTSGGLDGQTQYF

v_gene: TRBV10-3
d_gene: .
abundance: .
j_gene: TRBJ2-6
CDR3nt: TGTGCCATCAGCTCTGGGGCCAACGTCCTGACTTTC
CDR3aa: CAISSGANVLTF

v_gene: TRBV6-2/TRBV6-3
d_gene: .
abundance: .
j_gene: TRBJ2-5
CDR3nt: TGTGCCAGCAGTTATGGGCCCTCGAGAGGAGAGACCCAGTACTTC
CDR3aa: CASSYGPSRGETQYF

v_gene: TRBV4-1
d_gene: .
abundance: .
j_gene: TRBJ1-5
CDR3nt: TGCGCCAGCAGCCAAGCCACGGGAGATCAGCCCCAGCATTTT
CDR3aa: CASSQATGDQPQHF

v_gene: TRBV30
d_gene: TRBD1
abundance: .
j_gene: TRBJ1-5
CDR3nt: TGTGCCTGGAGCCAGCGAGGGGGCGGTAGGCCCCAGCATTTT
CDR3aa: CAWSQRGGGRPQHF

v_gene: TRBV19
d_gene: TRBD1
abundance: .
j_gene: TRBJ1-1
CDR3nt: TGTGCCAGTAGTCTCTTACAGGGGGCGGGGAGCACTGAAGCTTTCTTT
CDR3aa: CASSLLQGAGSTEAFF

v_gene: TRBV6-5
d_gene: TRBD1
abundance: .
j_gene: TRBJ2-7
CDR3nt: TGTGCCAGCAGTTTGAGAGGGGGCGAGGACGAGCAGTACTTC
CDR3aa: CASSLRGGEDEQYF

v_gene: TRBV29-1
d_gene: .
abundance: .
j_gene: TRBJ2-1
CDR3nt: TGCAGCGCGCGGAACCCCCTAGCACGGGGCTCCTACAATGAGCAGTTCTTC
CDR3aa: CSARNPLARGSYNEQFF

v_gene: TRBV9
d_gene: TRBD2
abundance: .
j_gene: TRBJ2-1
CDR3nt: TGTGCCAGCAGCGTAGCGCCTAGCGGGAGGGCCGGTGCTGAGCAGTTCTTC
CDR3aa: CASSVAPSGRAGAEQFF

v_gene: TRBV5-4
d_gene: .
abundance: .
j_gene: TRBJ2-2
CDR3nt: TGTGCCAGCAGGTGGCAGGGGATCGGCGGGGAGCTGTTTTTT
CDR3aa: CASRWQGIGGELFF

v_gene: TRBV2
d_gene: TRBD1
abundance: .
j_gene: TRBJ1-5
CDR3nt: TGTGCCAGCACCAAGGACAGGGGGCTTCAGCCCCAGCATTTT
CDR3aa: CASTKDRGLQPQHF

v_gene: TRBV29-1
d_gene: .
abundance: .
j_gene: TRBJ1-5
CDR3nt: TGCAGCGTTGGACATAGCAATCAGCCCCAGCATTTT
CDR3aa: CSVGHSNQPQHF

v_gene: TRBV2
d_gene: .
abundance: .
j_gene: TRBJ2-5
CDR3nt: TGTGCCAGTTACCAAGAGACCCAGTACTTC
CDR3aa: CASYQETQYF

v_gene: TRBV5-1
d_gene: TRBD1
abundance: .
j_gene: TRBJ1-2
CDR3nt: TGCGCCAGCAGCGAGACAGGGACTCATGGCTACACCTTC
CDR3aa: CASSETGTHGYTF

v_gene: TRBV30
d_gene: .
abundance: few
j_gene: TRBJ1-2
CDR3nt: TGTGCCTTGGAAACGGGCGGTCGTGGCTACACCTTC
CDR3aa: CALETGGRGYTF

v_gene: TRBV28
d_gene: .
abundance: .
j_gene: TRBJ2-2
CDR3nt: TGTGCCAGCAGCACGACTGCCGCGAACACCGGGGAGCTGTTTTTT
CDR3aa: CASSTTAANTGELFF

v_gene: TRBV10-1
d_gene: .
abundance: .
j_gene: TRBJ2-7
CDR3nt: TGCGCCAGCAGACAAGCACCGACCTACGAGCAGTACTTC
CDR3aa: CASRQAPTYEQYF

v_gene: TRBV11-3
d_gene: .
abundance: .
j_gene: TRBJ2-2
CDR3nt: TGTGCCAGCAGCTTAGCATGGGGATTGAACACCGGGGAGCTGTTTTTT
CDR3aa: CASSLAWGLNTGELFF

v_gene: TRBV7-9
d_gene: .
abundance: .
j_gene: TRBJ1-1
CDR3nt: TGTGCCAGCAGCCCAGAGGGGGGTCACACTGAAGCTTTCTTT
CDR3aa: CASSPEGGHTEAFF

v_gene: TRBV11-2
d_gene: TRBD2
abundance: .
j_gene: TRBJ2-1
CDR3nt: TGTGCCAGCAGCTTAGAGAGGACTAGCGTTTCCCAGTTCTTC
CDR3aa: CASSLERTSVSQFF

v_gene: TRBV15
d_gene: TRBD1
abundance: .
j_gene: TRBJ2-3
CDR3nt: TGTGCCACCAGCAGAGAGAATGACAGGGGGACAGATACGCAGTATTTT
CDR3aa: CATSRENDRGTDTQYF

v_gene: TRBV7-9
d_gene: .
abundance: .
j_gene: TRBJ2-7
CDR3nt: TGTGCCAGCAGCTTATTGGAGTTCGAGCAGTACTTC
CDR3aa: CASSLLEFEQYF

v_gene: TRBV5-1
d_gene: .
abundance: .
j_gene: TRBJ2-7
CDR3nt: TGCGCCATTACAGGGGAGGGGGACTTTAACGAGCAGTACTTC
CDR3aa: CAITGEGDFNEQYF

v_gene: TRBV27
d_gene: .
abundance: .
j_gene: TRBJ1-1
CDR3nt: TGTGCCAGCAGTCCAACAGGAACTGAAGCTTTCTTT
CDR3aa: CASSPTGTEAFF

v_gene: TRBV7-9
d_gene: .
abundance: .
j_gene: TRBJ1-1
CDR3nt: TGTGCCAGCAGCCTTGGGGATGGGGCTGAAGCTTTCTTT
CDR3aa: CASSLGDGAEAFF

v_gene: TRBV12-5
d_gene: .
abundance: .
j_gene: TRBJ1-3
CDR3nt: TGTGCTAGTGGTCCTGGGAGCTCTGGAAACACCATATATTTT
CDR3aa: CASGPGSSGNTIYF

v_gene: TRBV19
d_gene: .
abundance: .
j_gene: TRBJ1-6
CDR3nt: TGTGCCAGTAGTTCCCCCAGGGGTCTTGGGGATTCACCCCTCCACTTT
CDR3aa: CASSSPRGLGDSPLHF

v_gene: TRBV3-1/TRBV3-2
d_gene: .
abundance: .
j_gene: TRBJ2-5
CDR3nt: TGTGCCAGCAGCCAAGAGGGGGCCCGGGGGGAGACCCAGTACTTC
CDR3aa: CASSQEGARGETQYF

v_gene: TRBV5-6
d_gene: TRBD2
abundance: .
j_gene: TRBJ2-1
CDR3nt: TGTGCCAGCAGTGGAGCGGGGTACAATGAGCAGTTCTTC
CDR3aa: CASSGAGYNEQFF

v_gene: TRBV6-4
d_gene: .
abundance: .
j_gene: TRBJ2-2
CDR3nt: TGTGCCAGCAGCGCCCTGGAAGCCGGGGAGCTGTTTTTT
CDR3aa: CASSALEAGELFF

v_gene: TRBV7-9
d_gene: .
abundance: .
j_gene: TRBJ1-6
CDR3nt: TGTGCCAGCAGCCCAGGACGGTATAATTCACCCCTCCACTTT
CDR3aa: CASSPGRYNSPLHF

v_gene: TRBV11-2
d_gene: .
abundance: .
j_gene: TRBJ1-1
CDR3nt: TGTGCCAGCAGCTCGAACCAGGGGACTGAAGCTTTCTTT
CDR3aa: CASSSNQGTEAFF

v_gene: TRBV19
d_gene: .
abundance: .
j_gene: TRBJ1-5
CDR3nt: TGTGCCAGTAGTTACGGGGTACAGGGTTCGGATCAGCCCCAGCATTTT
CDR3aa: CASSYGVQGSDQPQHF

v_gene: TRBV9
d_gene: .
abundance: .
j_gene: TRBJ2-7
CDR3nt: TGTGCCAGCAACCCCGGCGGGCGGTCCGTCTCCTACGAGCAGTACTTC
CDR3aa: CASNPGGRSVSYEQYF

v_gene: TRBV6-6
d_gene: .
abundance: .
j_gene: TRBJ2-2
CDR3nt: TGTGCCAGCAGTTACTCGATCGACACCGGGGAGCTGTTTTTT
CDR3aa: CASSYSIDTGELFF

v_gene: TRBV4-1
d_gene: .
abundance: .
j_gene: TRBJ1-2
CDR3nt: TGCGCCAGCAGCCAAGATCCGGGCTTCTATGGCTACACCTTC
CDR3aa: CASSQDPGFYGYTF

v_gene: TRBV3-1/TRBV3-2
d_gene: .
abundance: .
j_gene: TRBJ1-5
CDR3nt: TGTGCCAGCAGCCAAGATTGGTCAGGGAATCAGCCCCAGCATTTT
CDR3aa: CASSQDWSGNQPQHF

v_gene: TRBV11-3
d_gene: .
abundance: .
j_gene: TRBJ2-1
CDR3nt: TGTGCCAGCAGCTTAGTAGCTGGAACAGGGATATACAATGAGCAGTTCTTC
CDR3aa: CASSLVAGTGIYNEQFF

v_gene: TRBV3-1/TRBV3-2
d_gene: .
abundance: .
j_gene: TRBJ2-4
CDR3nt: TGTGCCAGCAGCCCCTCTGTCGTAAACATTCAGTACTTC
CDR3aa: CASSPSVVNIQYF

v_gene: TRBV27
d_gene: TRBD2
abundance: few
j_gene: TRBJ2-1
CDR3nt: TGTGCCAGCAGCAAAGGACTAGCGGGACGGTTGAATGAGCAGTTCTTC
CDR3aa: CASSKGLAGRLNEQFF

v_gene: TRBV24-1
d_gene: TRBD2
abundance: .
j_gene: TRBJ2-5
CDR3nt: TGTGCCACCAGTGACAAGGAGGCTAGCGGGATCAGAAACCAAGAGACCCAGTACTTC
CDR3aa: CATSDKEASGIRNQETQYF

v_gene: TRBV6-5
d_gene: .
abundance: .
j_gene: TRBJ1-1
CDR3nt: TGTGCCAGCAGTTACGGTACAGGGCTGAACACTGAAGCTTTCTTT
CDR3aa: CASSYGTGLNTEAFF

v_gene: TRBV30
d_gene: TRBD2
abundance: .
j_gene: TRBJ2-2
CDR3nt: TGTGCCTGGAGTGTAAAGCTAGCGGGGGCCGGGGAGCTGTTTTTT
CDR3aa: CAWSVKLAGAGELFF

v_gene: TRBV7-6
d_gene: TRBD1
abundance: once
j_gene: TRBJ2-3
CDR3nt: TGTGCCAGCAGCTTGTTTCCGGGACAGGGGGCGGTGGGAGATACGCAGTATTTT
CDR3aa: CASSLFPGQGAVGDTQYF

v_gene: TRBV27
d_gene: TRBD1
abundance: .
j_gene: TRBJ2-3
CDR3nt: TGTGCCAGCAGTCCGAAGTTAAGGACAGGGGTAGATACGCAGTATTTT
CDR3aa: CASSPKLRTGVDTQYF

v_gene: TRBV7-9
d_gene: TRBD2
abundance: .
j_gene: TRBJ2-1
CDR3nt: TGTGCCAGCAGCTTAGTTGGGGGGGACGGTGAGCAGTTCTTC
CDR3aa: CASSLVGGDGEQFF

v_gene: TRBV18
d_gene: .
abundance: .
j_gene: TRBJ1-1
CDR3nt: TGTGCCAGCTCACCACCTACAGGCACTGAAGCTTTCTTT
CDR3aa: CASSPPTGTEAFF

v_gene: TRBV5-1
d_gene: .
abundance: .
j_gene: TRBJ2-5
CDR3nt: TGCGCCAGCAGCTTGGCCGGGTCTAGTCAGGAGACCCAGTACTTC
CDR3aa: CASSLAGSSQETQYF

v_gene: TRBV7-2
d_gene: TRBD2
abundance: .
j_gene: TRBJ2-7
CDR3nt: TGTGCCAGCAGCGAAAGCGGGAGGGCCTACGAGCAGTACTTC
CDR3aa: CASSESGRAYEQYF

v_gene: TRBV29-1
d_gene: .
abundance: .
j_gene: TRBJ1-2
CDR3nt: TGCAGCGTCCAGGGGATAGGGGGGTATGGCTACACCTTC
CDR3aa: CSVQGIGGYGYTF

v_gene: TRBV13
d_gene: TRBD1
abundance: .
j_gene: TRBJ2-3
CDR3nt: TGTGCCAGCAGCGACCGACAGGGCCCCACAGATACGCAGTATTTT
CDR3aa: CASSDRQGPTDTQYF

v_gene: TRBV9
d_gene: TRBD2
abundance: .
j_gene: TRBJ2-1
CDR3nt: TGTGCCAGCAGCGTGAACCCGGGACTAGCGGGGGGGCCTAGCTCCTACAATGAGCAGTTCTTC
CDR3aa: CASSVNPGLAGGPSSYNEQFF